The clone carrying this T cell receptor (beta chain) was found a few times. Its target is not known. The sample belongs to a study of T-cell memory formation after mild COVID-19. Study summary: Across donors, TCR clusters were largely donor specific. General observations from the study: Largely, contracting CD4+ clones fell within CM and EM, and contracting CD8+ clones within EMRA. Cross-reactive memory seemingly joined, as some responding clones were found in pre-infection memory.

The authors produced TCR alpha and TCR beta cDNA libraries with sample barcodes and UMIs by 5'RACE using constant-segment primers. TCRdb called the 5' RACE reads again in MiXCR, with one record for every CDR3 protein. Of 150,000 to 200,000 distinct CDR3 sequences listed, roughly 17% are singletons. Looked up from germline, CDR1 is LGHDT and CDR2 is YNNKEL (reference sequence). V lost 0 bases and J lost 4, with 9 bases in between. This CDR3 spans 14 amino acids. This chain links TRBV3-1 with TRBJ1-1; D is undetermined. The sequence was obtained from an adult woman who had mild COVID-19 (a few samples of this study predate the infection). Cell type and time point are not known. The sample consisted of PBMCs or a T cell subset sorted from them (not recorded which). CDR3 sequence reads: CASSQDWSGTEAFF. The CDR3 nucleotides are TGTGCCAGCAGCCAAGATTGGTCAGGCACTGAAGCTTTCTTT.